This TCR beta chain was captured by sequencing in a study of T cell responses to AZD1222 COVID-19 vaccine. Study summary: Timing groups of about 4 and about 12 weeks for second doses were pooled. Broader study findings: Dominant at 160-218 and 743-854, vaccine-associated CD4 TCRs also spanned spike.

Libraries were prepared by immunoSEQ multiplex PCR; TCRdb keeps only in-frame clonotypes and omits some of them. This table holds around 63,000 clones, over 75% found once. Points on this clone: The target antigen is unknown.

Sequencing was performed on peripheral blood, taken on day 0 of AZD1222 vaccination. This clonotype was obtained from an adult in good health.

For the CDR3, the DNA is TGTGCCAGCAGCGAGGACAGGAGCAATCAGCCCCAGCATTTT. The encoded protein is CASSEDRSNQPQHF. This rearrangement joins TRBV7-9 to TRBJ1-5, with 7 positions matching TRBD1. Germline V gene sequence: CDR1 SEHNR, CDR2 FQNEAQ (reference sequence). After removal of 5 bases from V and 1 base from J, the junction contained 2 bases not matched to a gene. This CDR3 has 14 residues. Based on the CDR3 plus reference TRBV7-9 and TRBJ1-5, the full variable domain is DTGVSQNPRHKITKRGQNVTFRCDPISEHNRLYWYRQTLGQGPEFLTYFQNEAQLEKSRLLSDRFSAERPKGSFSTLEIQRTEQGDSAMYLCASSEDRSNQPQHFGDGTRLSIL.